What follows are 13 T cell receptor beta chains derived from one specimen sequenced in a study of T cell repertoires in cytomegalovirus infection. TCRdb used MiXCR to reprocess the reads, holding one entry per CDR3 protein. The sample includes approximately 750,000 distinct CDR3 sequences, roughly 35% of them seen just once. The sequencing input was PBMCs. The receptors were sampled from a human donor in good health (CMV status not recorded). Some clones in this sample may be carry-over from other donors' samples.

The rearrangement links TRBV7-2 to TRBJ1-1, with a weak D call TRBD1 (6 bases). Germline CDR1 and CDR2: SGHTA and FQGNSA. V was clipped by 1 base and J by 10 bases, with 19 bases between them. This CDR3 is 15 amino acids long. CDR3 in DNA: TGTGCCAGCAGCTTAGAATGGGCAGGGGATTTGTTAGCTTTCTTT. Encoded protein: CASSLEWAGDLLAFF.

In DNA, the CDR3 is TGTGCCACCAGTGATATGACAGATCCGGGGACCCAGTACTTC. Translated, it gives CATSDMTDPGTQYF. The chain employs TRBV24-1 and TRBJ2-5; D perhaps matches TRBD1 (5 bases). Looked up from germline, CDR1 is KGHDR and CDR2 is SFDVKD. The germline V and J ends were trimmed by 3 bases and 7 bases, with 14 bases remaining between them. CDR3 length: 14 amino acids.

This clonotype was seen only a few times. The chain employs TRBV4-2 and TRBJ2-3, with 7 nucleotides matching TRBD2. Germline V CDR1 and CDR2: LGHNA, YNFKEQ. The CDR3 totals 16 residues. V lost 0 bases, J lost 2 bases, and 5 bases stayed unmatched. The CDR3: CASSQDSSGATDTQYF. CDR3 sequence (DNA): TGTGCCAGCAGCCAAGATTCTAGCGGAGCCACAGATACGCAGTATTTT.

V gene TRBV28 combines with J gene TRBJ1-1; unclear D gene. The CDR3 has 14 amino acids. CDR1 and CDR2 (germline): MDHEN, SYDVKM. The V gene lost 6 bases and the J gene lost 4 bases, with 15 bases spanning the gap. CDR3 amino acids: CASSTTGLPTEAFF. The DNA for the CDR3 is TGTGCCAGCAGCACTACCGGTCTGCCCACTGAAGCTTTCTTT.

This chain connects TRBV7-6 to TRBJ1-4; 7 bases fit TRBD1. Germline-derived CDR1 and CDR2 are SGHVS and FNYEAQ. J lost 6 bases, V lost 4 bases, and 14 bases had no gene match. This CDR3 has 17 amino acids. The CDR3 protein is CASSSNRGRVRDEKLFF. The CDR3 coding sequence is TGTGCCAGCAGCTCCAACAGGGGAAGGGTGAGGGATGAAAAACTGTTTTTT.

This chain joins TRBV12-3 or TRBV12-4 and TRBJ1-5; tentative D call: TRBD1 (6 bases). There are 14 residues in the CDR3. The V gene lost 4 bases and the J gene lost 7 bases, with 14 bases spanning the gap. CDR3 sequence reads: CASSSYRDRQPQHF. The DNA of the CDR3 is TGTGCCAGCAGTTCCTACAGGGATAGGCAGCCCCAGCATTTT.

Turning to this clonotype: A much larger clone differs by one base, so this may be a read error. J is TRBJ2-5 and V is TRBV7-6; perhaps TRBD1 as D (6 bases). V lost 1 base to trimming and J lost 7 bases, with 16 bases between them. This CDR3 is 15 amino acids long. Per the germline V gene, CDR1 is SGHVS and CDR2 is FNYEAQ. The CDR3 region has the DNA TGTGCCAGCAGCTTAGAGGGGGATAGGAGAGGGACCCAGTACTTC. It yields the protein CASSLEGDRRGTQYF.

This clonotype appeared a few times. The chain combines TRBV5-6 with TRBJ2-1; D is perhaps TRBD2 (5 bases). Germline CDR1 is SGHDT and CDR2 is YYEEEE. V was pared by 1 base and J by 6 bases, with 8 bases between. The CDR3 loop spans 13 amino acids. CDR3 DNA: TGTGCCAGCAGCTTGAGGACTTCCAATGAGCAGTTCTTC. Amino acids: CASSLRTSNEQFF.

This clonotype has only a few counts. DNA for the CDR3: TGCGCCAGCAGCCAAGGTACAGGGTCTTTGGTCGGTTCACCCCTCCACTTT. Encoded protein: CASSQGTGSLVGSPLHF. The chain employs TRBV4-1 and TRBJ1-6; the D gene is possibly TRBD1 (6 bases). V gave up 1 base and J gave up 9 bases, with 19 bases separating them. This CDR3 spans 17 amino acids. Germline V gene sequence: CDR1 MGHRA, CDR2 YSYEKL.

The chain uses TRBV30 and TRBJ1-5; D might be TRBD1 (5 bases). The CDR3 has 13 residues. V lost 2 bases and J 2 bases, leaving 7 bases between the germline ends. Germline assignment: CDR1 GTSNPN and CDR2 SVGIG (reference sequence). For the CDR3, the DNA is TGTGCCTGGAGTCTGGGGGGCAATCAGCCCCAGCATTTT. Translation gives CAWSLGGNQPQHF.

As regards this clonotype: The CDR3 does not close with the conserved phenylalanine or tryptophan, likely indicating a read error. This chain uses TRBV6-4 with TRBJ1-2; 7 bases agree with TRBD1. Germline V gene lookup returns CDR1 MRHNA and CDR2 SNTAGT. This CDR3 contains 14 residues. V lost 4 bases, J lost 4 bases, and 6 bases stayed unmatched. The CDR3 DNA reads as TGTGCCAGCAGTGTAACAGGGGAGGCCTATGGCTACACCTTA. Amino acids: CASSVTGEAYGYTL.

The gene calls are TRBV3-1 and TRBJ1-2, with TRBD1 matching over 8 bases. The germline V gene encodes CDR1 LGHDT and CDR2 YNNKEL (reference sequence). CDR3 length equals 14 residues. With V trimmed by 6 bases and J by 4 bases, 7 bases remained unmatched. The CDR3 region has the DNA TGTGCCAGCAGTCCGACACAGGGGGGCTATGGCTACACCTTC. Translation: CASSPTQGGYGYTF.

This clonotype was counted at least ten times. The chain links TRBV7-6 to TRBJ2-6, with 9 positions matching TRBD1. In germline, CDR1 is SGHVS, CDR2 FNYEAQ. This CDR3 spans 18 amino acids. J lost 0 bases, V lost 5 bases, and 8 bases had no gene match. The CDR3 reads CASSHQSTGGSGANVLTF. CDR3 DNA: TGTGCCAGCAGCCACCAATCGACAGGGGGCTCTGGGGCCAACGTCCTGACTTTC.